This T cell receptor beta chain is drawn from a study of patients and donors after allogeneic stem cell transplantation. This CDR3 contains 17 residues. Germline V gene data show CDR1 as DFQATT and CDR2 as SNEGSKA (reference sequence). The V segment lost 0 bases and the J segment 5 bases; nucleotides outside the gene matches: 10. This clonotype was recorded a few times. TCRdb independently ran MiXCR on the RT-PCR reads; one entry per CDR3 protein. The sample has some 960,000 distinct CDR3 sequences, roughly 18% seen once; the top ten hold 6%. The V and J genes are TRBV20-1 and TRBJ2-7, with 13 bases identical to TRBD2. Sequenced sample: blood, either unsorted or a sorted T cell fraction (not recorded which). The clonotype originates from a human donor who was either an allogeneic HSCT recipient or a stem cell or donor lymphocyte infusion donor (not recorded which). It is not recorded whose cells these are; they may come from a transplant donor. CDR3 residues: CSARDLYNGLAGDEQYF. CDR3 nucleotides: TGCAGTGCTAGAGATCTTTACAACGGACTAGCGGGGGACGAGCAGTACTTC.